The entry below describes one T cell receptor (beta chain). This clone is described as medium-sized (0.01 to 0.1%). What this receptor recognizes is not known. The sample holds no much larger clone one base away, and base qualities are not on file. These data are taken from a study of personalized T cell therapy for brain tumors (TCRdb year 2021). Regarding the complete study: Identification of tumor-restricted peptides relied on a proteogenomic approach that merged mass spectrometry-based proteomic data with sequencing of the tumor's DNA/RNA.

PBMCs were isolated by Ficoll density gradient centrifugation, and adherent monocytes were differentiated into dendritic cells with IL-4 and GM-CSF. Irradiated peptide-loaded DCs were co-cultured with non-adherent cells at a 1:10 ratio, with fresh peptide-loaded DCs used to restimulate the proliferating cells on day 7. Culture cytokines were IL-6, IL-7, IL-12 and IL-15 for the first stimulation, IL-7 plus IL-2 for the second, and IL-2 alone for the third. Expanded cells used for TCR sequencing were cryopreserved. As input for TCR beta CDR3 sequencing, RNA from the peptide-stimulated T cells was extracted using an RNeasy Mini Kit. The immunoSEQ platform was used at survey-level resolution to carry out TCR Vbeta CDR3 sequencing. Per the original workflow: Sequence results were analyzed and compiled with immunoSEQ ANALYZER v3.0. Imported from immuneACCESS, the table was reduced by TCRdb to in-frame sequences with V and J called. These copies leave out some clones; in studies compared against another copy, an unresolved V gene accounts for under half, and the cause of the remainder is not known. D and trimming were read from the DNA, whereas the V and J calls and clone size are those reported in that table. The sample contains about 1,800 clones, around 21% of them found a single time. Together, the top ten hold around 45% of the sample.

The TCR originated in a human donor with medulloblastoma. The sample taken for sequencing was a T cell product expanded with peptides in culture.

The DNA reads TGTGCCAGTAGTCCCCTACAGGGGCCGGCAGAGACCCAGTACTTC. Its translation is CASSPLQGPAETQYF. The V and J segments used are TRBV19 and TRBJ2-5; 7 bases in the middle match TRBD1. From the germline V gene (reference sequence), CDR1 is LNHDA and CDR2 is SQIVND. For this chain, trimming is 5 bases at the V end and 4 bases at the J end, and the number of junction bases without a gene match is 10. The CDR3 has 15 amino acids, counting the end cysteine and phenylalanine. Of the read, only the CDR3 DNA is kept; its 45 bases are in frame from base 1.